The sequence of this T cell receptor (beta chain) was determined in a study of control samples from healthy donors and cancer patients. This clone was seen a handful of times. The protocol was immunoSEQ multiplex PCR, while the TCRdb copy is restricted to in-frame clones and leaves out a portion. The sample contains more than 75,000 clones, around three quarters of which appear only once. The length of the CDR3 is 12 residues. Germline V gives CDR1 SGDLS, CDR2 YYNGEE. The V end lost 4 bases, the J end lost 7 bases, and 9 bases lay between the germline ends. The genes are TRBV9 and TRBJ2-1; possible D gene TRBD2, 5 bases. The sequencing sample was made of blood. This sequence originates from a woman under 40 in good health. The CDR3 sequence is CASSPSGNEQFF. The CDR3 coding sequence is TGTGCCAGCAGCCCCTCGGGGAATGAGCAGTTCTTC.